What follows describes a single T cell receptor (beta chain). This specimen belongs to a study of naive and memory T cell subsets. Both TRBC1 and TRBC2 were covered by a beta constant-region primer of two equimolar oligonucleotides. TCRdb processed the UMI-ligation and nested PCR reads anew with MiXCR; each CDR3 protein has one entry. The sample carries approximately 140,000 distinct CDR3 sequences, 15% to 20% recorded once. J lost 0 bases, V lost 6 bases, and 5 bases had no gene match. CDR1 SQVTM and CDR2 ANQGSEA come from the germline V gene. The CDR3 has 14 amino acids. The clonotype originates from a human donor in good health. Material: naive CD4+ T cells from blood. The chain recombines TRBV29-1 with TRBJ1-5, with 7 bases identical to TRBD1. The CDR3 reads CSVLTGYSNQPQHF. For the CDR3, the DNA is TGCAGCGTACTGACAGGGTATAGCAATCAGCCCCAGCATTTT.